This T cell receptor beta chain was captured by sequencing in a study of T cell repertoires in cytomegalovirus infection (dated by TCRdb to between 2018 and 2021). Concerning the study at large: The peptide stimulations were aimed at well-studied HLA-B-restricted epitopes as well as recently identified HLA-C-restricted CMV epitopes, whose presentation resists viral immunomodulation. Because public TCR beta signatures pointed to carriage of CMV infection together with the matching HLA type, the HLA type of each donor mattered for the analysis. The paper's findings and limits, for the study overall: The ex vivo response was dominated by HLA-C-restricted CMV-specific TCR beta clonotypes, which also provided the single most frequent clonotype in two of eight donors. In both this cohort and an independent cohort of over 350 donors, the cumulative frequency of public TCR beta family members distinguished carriers of CMV infection plus the relevant HLA type.

What this sample's treatment or condition label stands for: in vitro stimulation with specific CMV peptide epitopes to enrich CMV-specific T cells. A word on this clonotype: Its antigen is unknown. No clone much larger than this one lies a single base away; base qualities are absent.

For sequencing, an Illumina HiSeq 1500 was employed. TCRdb took the public reads, trimmed them with fastp at Q25, ran MiXCR for clone calling and kept in-frame beta chains. Entries are consolidated by CDR3 protein sequence, retaining the most common genes and DNA. The sample has around 900,000 distinct CDR3 sequences on record, roughly 30% of them singletons. The top ten hold around 15% of the sample. Material: cultured CD8+ T cells from PBMCs, obtained from culture after CMV antigen stimulation. This clonotype was obtained from a human donor in good health (CMV status not recorded). Some clones in this sample may be carry-over from other donors' samples.

The base sequence is TGTGCCAGCAGTGAATTCGCAGCGGGGGGGCCTGGAGATACGCAGTATTTT. Its translation reads: CASSEFAAGGPGDTQYF. The V and J segments used are TRBV25-1 and TRBJ2-3, with TRBD2 identical over 10 junction bases. V has 1 base trimmed and J has 5 bases trimmed; junction bases matching no gene number 9. The CDR3 sequence holds 17 residues, the cysteine and phenylalanine included. Only the CDR3 region is kept as DNA, spanning 51 bases read in frame from base 1. As encoded in the germline V gene, CDR1 is MGHDK while CDR2 is SYGVNS.